A single T cell receptor beta chain is shown here with its context. Its antigen is still unknown. Researchers ran the PCR with 60 Vbeta and 13 Jbeta primers. Repertoires were generated with immunoSEQ multiplex PCR, while TCRdb's copy carries only in-frame clones and drops some. The table lists about 180,000 clones, 80% of them singletons. The data are from a study of cytomegalovirus exposure and HLA in healthy donors. Overall study context: Within an early data release were 85 million or so unique TCRs drawn from HLA-typed donors. Study outcomes and limitations: Analysis was carried out at a later point, and it linked a missense DCLRE1C variant to TCR beta V- and J-gene trimming. With high specificity and sensitivity, the classifier reportedly diagnosed cytomegalovirus status.

The germline V gene encodes CDR1 MNHNY and CDR2 SVGAGI (reference sequence). V was shortened by 2 bases and J by 1 base, with 12 bases between the two germline ends. This CDR3 has 16 amino acids. The V and J genes are TRBV6-6 and TRBJ1-5; D is unresolved. The specimen was PBMCs. The sequence came from a girl under 18 in good health and CMV-seropositive. CDR3 sequence: CASSYPVGASNQPQHF. DNA for the CDR3: TGTGCCAGCAGTTACCCCGTGGGCGCGAGCAATCAGCCCCAGCATTTT.